This entry lists 26 T cell receptor beta chains sequenced from one sample in a study of T cells after yellow fever vaccination. TCRdb used MiXCR to reprocess the 5' RACE reads, holding one entry per CDR3 protein. The sample holds about 1,300 distinct CDR3 sequences, 56% seen once. The sample in question was PBMCs, either bulk or a sorted T-cell subset (CD4+, CD8+, memory, or dextramer-sorted; not recorded which), obtained on the day of the yellow fever booster vaccination. These receptors originate from a man younger than 35 who received the YFV17D yellow fever vaccine.

At least ten counts were recorded for this clonotype. The gene calls are TRBV12-3 or TRBV12-4 and TRBJ2-3, with a tentative D call TRBD2 (6 bases). The germline V and J ends were trimmed by 3 bases and 6 bases, with 13 bases remaining between them. This CDR3 is 14 amino acids long. The CDR3 sequence: CASSLGGVGDTQYF. The CDR3 DNA reads TGTGCCAGCAGTTTGGGCGGGGTAGGGGATACGCAGTATTTT.

The chain employs TRBV11-2 and TRBJ2-1; D is ambiguous. CDR3 size: 12 residues. Germline loops: CDR1 SGHAT, CDR2 FQNNGV. Trimming removed 5 bases from V and 10 bases from J, with 12 bases in between. The CDR3 reads CASSGENLEQFF. The CDR3 DNA reads as TGTGCCAGCAGCGGAGAAAATTTAGAGCAGTTCTTC.

This clonotype is medium-sized by share. The V call is TRBV6-5, the J call TRBJ2-1; 10 positions agree with TRBD2. Germline V gene data show CDR1 as MNHEY and CDR2 as SVGAGI. Losses at the gene ends were 4 bases for V and 6 bases for J; bases not matched to a gene: 6. The CDR3 has 15 residues. The CDR3 sequence: CASSFLAGELNEQFF. The CDR3, as DNA: TGTGCCAGCAGTTTCCTAGCGGGGGAACTCAATGAGCAGTTCTTC.

This clonotype showed up many times. The chain carries TRBV9 and TRBJ2-7, with TRBD1 matching 7 bases. CDR1 is SGDLS and CDR2 is YYNGEE in the germline V gene. V was pared by 0 bases and J by 7 bases, with 7 bases of the junction left unmatched. The CDR3 covers 14 residues. The CDR3 loop reads CASSVGRGTVEQYV. In DNA, the CDR3 is TGTGCCAGCAGCGTAGGCAGGGGGACGGTAGAGCAGTACGTC.

This sequence joins TRBV10-3 and TRBJ1-2; tentative D call: TRBD1 (5 bases). Germline V gene data show CDR1 as ENHRY and CDR2 as SYGVKD. The ends were cut back, 0 bases at V and 5 bases at J, with 22 bases in the middle. CDR3 length: 18 amino acids. Here the CDR3 DNA reads TGTGCCATCAGTGAGTCTGGTTACGGGGCCCTGCAGGGATATGGCTACACCTTC. Translating it yields CAISESGYGALQGYGYTF.

This clonotype counts as medium-sized. CDR3 loop: CASSVYSGVPYNEQFF. The CDR3 bases are TGTGCCAGCAGTGTCTATTCGGGGGTCCCCTACAATGAGCAGTTCTTC. This chain connects TRBV6-4 to TRBJ2-1, with D perhaps TRBD2 (6 bases). Trimming took 4 bases from V and 2 from J, leaving 15 bases between them. CDR1 and CDR2 from the germline V gene are MRHNA and SNTAGT. The length of the CDR3 is 16 residues.

The gene calls are TRBV6-5 and TRBJ2-3, with TRBD1 matching over 8 bases. The germline CDR1 and CDR2 sequences are MNHEY and SVGAGI. The CDR3 is 15 residues long. Trimming cost V 5 bases and J 4 bases; bases outside gene matches: 8. The CDR3 nucleotides read TGTGCCAGCAGTCGACAGGGGTCAATCCCAGATACGCAGTATTTT. Residues: CASSRQGSIPDTQYF.

The J gene is TRBJ2-7, the V gene TRBV6-6, with D possibly being TRBD1 (5 bases). V shed 2 bases and J shed 2 bases, with 7 bases lying between them. The CDR3 is 13 residues long. Germline V gene lookup returns CDR1 MNHNY and CDR2 SVGAGI (reference sequence). In nucleotides, the CDR3 is TGTGCCAGCAGTTACGAGACAGCCTACGAGCAGTACTTC. This translates into CASSYETAYEQYF.

By share, this clonotype counts as medium-sized (0.01 to 0.1%). V usage is TRBV15 and J usage is TRBJ2-1; no definite D call. Per the germline V gene, CDR1 is LNHNV and CDR2 is YYDKDF (reference sequence). The ends were cut back, 0 bases at V and 4 bases at J, with 16 bases in the middle. The CDR3 loop spans 17 amino acids. Here the CDR3 reads CATSRDHPTEYYNEQFF. The DNA for the CDR3 is TGTGCCACCAGCAGAGATCACCCCACAGAGTATTACAATGAGCAGTTCTTC.

The chain is built from TRBV7-2 and TRBJ2-2; TRBD2 matches at 12 bases. This CDR3 is 16 amino acids long. Germline lookup yields CDR1 SGHTA and CDR2 FQGNSA. The J segment lost 5 bases and the V segment lost 3 bases, leaving 4 bases of the junction unmatched. CDR3 sequence reads: CASSLVGTSGTGELFF. In DNA form, the CDR3 reads TGTGCCAGCAGCTTGGTTGGGACTAGCGGGACCGGGGAGCTGTTTTTT.

Sample share makes this clonotype large (0.1 to 1%). The V call is TRBV27, the J call TRBJ2-7; 8 bases match TRBD2. Trimming cost V 1 base and J 1 base; bases outside gene matches: 3. The length of the CDR3 is 15 residues. In germline, CDR1 is MNHEY, CDR2 SMNVEV (reference sequence). This CDR3 reads CASSLLAGSSYEQYF. In nucleotides, the CDR3 is TGTGCCAGCAGTTTATTAGCGGGGTCTTCCTACGAGCAGTACTTC.

The rearrangement links TRBV7-9 to TRBJ1-1; maybe TRBD1 (5 bases). This CDR3 region has 14 residues. Germline values: CDR1 SEHNR, CDR2 FQNEAQ (reference sequence). Trimming cost V 8 bases and J 5 bases, with 18 bases left between them. The CDR3 DNA reads as TGTGCCAGCCGATCGATTGCGGGGCTTACTGAAGCTTTCTTT. Residues: CASRSIAGLTEAFF.

The gene calls are TRBV5-1 and TRBJ2-5, with D tentatively TRBD1 (6 bases). Germline CDR1 SGHRS, CDR2 YFSETQ. V dropped 5 bases and J dropped 5 bases, with 13 bases sitting between them. This CDR3 region has 13 residues. CDR3 protein: CASRLPGDETQYF. In DNA form, the CDR3 reads TGCGCCAGCAGGTTGCCAGGGGATGAGACCCAGTACTTC.

Relative to its sample, this clonotype is medium-sized. The rearrangement links TRBV12-3 or TRBV12-4 to TRBJ1-2; D gene unclear. V was trimmed by 3 bases and J by 4 bases, leaving 12 bases between them. The CDR3 is 14 residues long. CDR3 loop: CASSFVTDAYGYTF. The CDR3, as DNA: TGTGCCAGCAGTTTCGTGACCGATGCCTATGGCTACACCTTC.

This clonotype is categorized as medium-sized. J is TRBJ2-7 and V is TRBV27; 10 positions match TRBD1. Germline V gene lookup returns CDR1 MNHEY and CDR2 SMNVEV (reference sequence). This CDR3 region has 15 residues. Trimming removed 4 bases from V and 3 bases from J; junction bases left unmatched: 6. The CDR3 nucleotides are TGTGCCAGCAGTTATTTGGGACAGGGGCACTACGAGCAGTACTTC. This sequence encodes CASSYLGQGHYEQYF.

By share of the sample, this clonotype is large (0.1 to 1%). The CDR3 DNA reads as TGTGCCAGCAGTGATGACCCGCTGAGGACAGGGGTTTTGGACACCGGGGAGCTGTTTTTT. This codes for CASSDDPLRTGVLDTGELFF. The chain joins TRBV25-1 to TRBJ2-2; the match to TRBD1 covers 9 bases. Germline V gene lookup returns CDR1 MGHDK and CDR2 SYGVNS. V trimming: 3 bases; J trimming: 3 bases; junction bases outside the gene matches: 17. CDR3 length equals 20 residues.

This chain links TRBV24-1 with TRBJ2-2; 8 bases fit TRBD2. In germline, CDR1 is KGHDR, CDR2 SFDVKD. The CDR3 has 15 amino acids. With 1 base clipped from V and 3 bases from J, the junction kept 0 bases outside the gene matches. The CDR3 here is CATSDLAGDTGELFF. CDR3 nucleotide sequence: TGTGCCACCAGTGATTTAGCGGGGGACACCGGGGAGCTGTTTTTT.

By frequency in the sample, this clonotype is medium-sized. This rearrangement joins TRBV6-2 or TRBV6-3 to TRBJ2-7; D possibly corresponds to TRBD1 (6 bases). The V gene's germline CDR1 is MNHEY and CDR2 SVGEGT. The CDR3 consists of 14 residues. Trimming shortened V by 5 bases and J by 3 bases, and 14 bases separated the two germline ends. The CDR3 sequence is CASSRPGTFYEQYV. Written as DNA, the CDR3 is TGTGCCAGCAGTCGCCCCGGGACATTCTACGAGCAGTACGTC.

By proportion, this clonotype is large. The chain has TRBV4-3 and TRBJ1-5, with D maybe TRBD1 (5 bases). The ends were cut back, 0 bases at V and 5 bases at J, with 11 bases in the middle. The CDR3 covers 15 residues. CDR1 is LGHNA and CDR2 is YSLEER in the germline V gene. The CDR3 region is CASSQDGAAYQPQHF. The CDR3 DNA follows: TGCGCCAGCAGCCAAGATGGGGCCGCCTATCAGCCCCAGCATTTT.

This chain joins TRBV7-2 and TRBJ1-5; TRBD1 might be the D (6 bases). V was pared by 7 bases and J by 4 bases, with 23 bases between. CDR1 and CDR2 (germline): SGHTA, FQGNSA. The CDR3 contains 17 residues. DNA for the CDR3: TGTGCCAGCACCCAAGGGGGGTCAAACGCGCTGAATCAGCCCCAGCATTTT. Amino acids: CASTQGGSNALNQPQHF.

Sample share makes this clonotype medium-sized. J is TRBJ1-1 and V is TRBV4-3, with unresolved D. Trimming shortened V by 4 bases and J by 5 bases, and 11 bases separated the two germline ends. Germline V lookup: CDR1 LGHNA, CDR2 YSLEER. The CDR3 is 13 amino acids. The CDR3 DNA reads as TGCGCCAGCAGCCGACACAAGAGGACTGAAGCTTTCTTT. It yields the protein CASSRHKRTEAFF.

This clonotype was detected once. This sequence joins TRBV5-1 and TRBJ2-7; D perhaps matches TRBD1 (5 bases). V lost 0 bases, J lost 0 bases, and 10 bases lay in between. This CDR3 has 15 amino acids. Germline-derived CDR1 and CDR2 are SGHRS and YFSETQ. CDR3 residues: CASSLEGHPSYEQYV. In DNA, the CDR3 is TGCGCCAGCAGCTTGGAAGGACATCCCTCCTACGAGCAGTACGTC.

The J gene is TRBJ2-4, the V gene TRBV5-1, with D perhaps matching TRBD2 (6 bases). The CDR3 has 17 amino acids. CDR1 SGHRS and CDR2 YFSETQ come from the germline V gene. V was trimmed by 0 bases and J by 1 base, leaving 14 bases between them. The CDR3 region is CASSLAGVVGAKNIQYF. CDR3 DNA: TGCGCCAGCAGCTTGGCGGGGGTGGTAGGCGCCAAAAACATTCAGTACTTC.

This clonotype is labeled medium-sized (0.01 to 0.1%). The rearrangement uses TRBV6-2 or TRBV6-3 and TRBJ2-7, with D perhaps matching TRBD1 or TRBD2 (6 bases each). Germline V gives CDR1 MNHEY, CDR2 SVGEGT. V lost 7 bases and J 4 bases, leaving 11 bases between the germline ends. The CDR3 consists of 12 residues. In DNA, the CDR3 is TGTGCCAGCATCGGGGGCGAATACGAGCAGTACTTC. It translates to CASIGGEYEQYF.

The V gene is TRBV7-2, the J gene TRBJ2-3; 9 bases are a match to TRBD2. Losses at the gene ends were 5 bases for V and 0 bases for J; bases not matched to a gene: 9. Per germline, CDR1 SGHTA and CDR2 FQGNSA. This CDR3 has 17 amino acids. The CDR3 nucleotides are TGTGCCAGCAGCACTGTGTCTAGCGGGGAAAGCACAGATACGCAGTATTTT. Translated: CASSTVSSGESTDTQYF.

This clonotype was picked up one time. This chain links TRBV5-4 with TRBJ1-6; possibly TRBD1 for D (5 bases). Trimming removed 0 bases at V and 10 bases at J, with 17 bases between. CDR3 length: 16 residues. Looked up from germline, CDR1 is SGHNT and CDR2 is YYREEE (reference sequence). This CDR3 is CASSLASGRAKSPLHF. The CDR3 bases are TGTGCCAGCAGCTTGGCCTCGGGACGGGCAAAGTCACCCCTCCACTTT.